This T cell receptor (beta chain) was found in a study of T cell changes during pregnancy in multiple sclerosis. Deletions cut 3 bases from V and 1 base from J, with 16 bases between. CDR3 length: 17 amino acids. Germline values: CDR1 MGHDK, CDR2 SYGVNS. Method: immunoSEQ multiplex PCR; TCRdb's copy keeps in-frame clones and lacks some. The sample consists of approximately 66,000 clones, roughly 90% of them appearing once. This sequence joins TRBV25-1 and TRBJ2-1; D unresolved. The TCR was taken from a female donor with multiple sclerosis, enrolled in a pregnancy study. The input for sequencing was CD8+ T cells from peripheral blood mononuclear cells, taken before pregnancy. The CDR3 sequence is CASSDDWAGSSYNEQFF. The CDR3 DNA is TGTGCCAGCAGTGATGATTGGGCAGGATCATCCTACAATGAGCAGTTCTTC.